The present T cell receptor (beta chain) was sequenced within a study of T cells in Graves' hyperthyroidism and ophthalmopathy (dated by TCRdb to about 2019). At the level of the whole study: Peripheral blood was collected at initial diagnosis, before any treatment. A discovery cohort of roughly 96 patients, 43 with Graves' ophthalmopathy and approximately 55 with stable Graves' hyperthyroidism, was used to find distinguishing TCR V-J signatures. An independent validation cohort of about 20 hyperthyroidism patients and 17 patients who later progressed to ophthalmopathy tested prospective prediction of ophthalmopathy. The 100 or so discovery patients were randomly split 7:3 into training and test sets. In addition, the study compared T-cell repertoires in thyroid tissue and in blood from five or six Graves' hyperthyroidism patients. Following sampling, methimazole starting at 30 mg daily was given to hyperthyroidism patients, and high-dose intravenous methylprednisolone was given to ophthalmopathy patients. According to the paper, TCR Vbeta CDR3 sequencing was carried out on roughly 130 peripheral blood samples, which came from fewer than 50 ophthalmopathy, 75 to 80 hyperthyroidism and approximately 17 progressor patients.

A patient counted as having stable Graves' hyperthyroidism if no progression to ophthalmopathy occurred over 18 months of follow-up. The hyperthyroidism patients were between 18 and 65 years old and newly diagnosed, with a disease duration of less than 2 months. The study excluded patients with uncontrolled infections, other autoimmune diseases, pregnancy or lactation. Diagnoses were established on the basis of clinical symptoms, serum thyroxine and TRAb, thyroid ultrasound, and orbital computed tomography. PBMCs were isolated from more than 9 ml of fresh peripheral blood by Ficoll-Paque density gradient centrifugation. Total RNA was extracted using Trizol reagent, and RNA quality was assessed on an Agilent 2100 Bioanalyzer. This clonotype was recorded a few times. It lacks a known antigen. No much larger clone is present one base from it, and per-base qualities are unavailable. The TCR beta CDR3 regions were amplified from the RNA transcripts. The first round of RT-PCR for the TCR CDR3 was performed with the HTBI primer set and the Qiagen OneStep RT-PCR kit. Libraries were constructed in a second round of multiplex PCR, after which size selection and purification were carried out. Sequencing of the libraries was done on an Illumina HiSeq2000 using paired-end 100 bp reads. As for the original processing: SOAPnuke was used to process the raw data, with reads discarded if the reads contained adapters or uncalled bases, had a mean Phred below 15, or lacked an exact constant-primer or identifier match. COPE v1.2.5 was used to merge high-quality paired reads, and clonotypes were defined as unique nucleotide sequences. MiTCR v1.1 was used to align the clonotypes against IMGT TRBV, TRBD and TRBJ reference segments. Only V-J combinations with frequency above 0.0001, covering roughly 99% of repertoires, were analysed. The TCS score was defined as F50 (clonal expansion) divided by E x V (chaos), with BLOSUM62-based TCRdist calculated between CDR3 peptides within each V-J. Welch's t-statistics and random forest reduced approximately 520 V-J features to 13, which were used in a naive Bayes classifier (R e1071). The similarity between thyroid and blood repertoires was quantified using the Morisita-Horn index. Starting from the raw public reads, TCRdb applied fastp trimming at Q25, assembled clones with MiXCR and retained in-frame beta chains. Rows matching on CDR3 protein sequence are summarized as one entry with the most common DNA and genes. The authors' filters were not applied to this entry. The table for this sample lists over 700,000 distinct CDR3 sequences; 35% to 45% of them were counted only once. 8.9% of the sample comes from the top ten.

Taken from the germline V gene, the CDR1 and CDR2 loops are SGHRS and YFSETQ. At the junction V is shortened by 8 bases and J by 3 bases, with 17 bases in between. The CDR3 spans 15 residues, from the cysteine through the phenylalanine. Only the CDR3 region is kept as DNA, spanning 45 bases read in frame from base 1. Overall results and qualifications from the work: In validation, the model predicted progression to ophthalmopathy a median of about 6.5 months before onset, with approximately 68% sensitivity and almost 75% specificity. Blood samples also contained most of the expanded thyroid clonotypes (frequency above 0.001), which suggests that blood repertoires may reflect thyroid immune responses. A model built on a 13 V-J signature distinguished ophthalmopathy from stable hyperthyroidism, reaching around 90% sensitivity and about 81% specificity in cross-validation and 80%/75% in testing. No statistical method was used to fix the sample size in advance, and group allocation was not hidden from the investigators.

What was sequenced was blood. This TCR came from a man aged 18 to 29 with Graves' hyperthyroidism. The chain is encoded by TRBV5-1 joined to TRBJ2-2; a weak D assignment points to TRBD1 (6 bases agree). The DNA sequence is as follows: TGCGCCAGTGGGACATACCCGCCGGACACCGGGGAGCTGTTTTTT. This sequence encodes CASGTYPPDTGELFF.